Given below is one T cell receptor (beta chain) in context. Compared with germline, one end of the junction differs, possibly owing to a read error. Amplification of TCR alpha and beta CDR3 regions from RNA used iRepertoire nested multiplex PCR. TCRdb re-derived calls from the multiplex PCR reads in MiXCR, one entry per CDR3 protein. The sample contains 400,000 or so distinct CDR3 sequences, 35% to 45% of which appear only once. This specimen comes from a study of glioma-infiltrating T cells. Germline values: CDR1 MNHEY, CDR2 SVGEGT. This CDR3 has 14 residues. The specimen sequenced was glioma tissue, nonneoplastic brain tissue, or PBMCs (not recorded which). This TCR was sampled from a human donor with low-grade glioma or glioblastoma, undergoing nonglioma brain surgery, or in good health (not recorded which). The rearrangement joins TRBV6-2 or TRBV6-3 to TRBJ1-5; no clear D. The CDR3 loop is CASSYPRSNQLQHF. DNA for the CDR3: TGTGCCAGCAGTTACCCTCGTAGCAATCAGCTCCAGCATTTT.